The 11 T cell receptor beta chains below come from one sample, sequenced in a study of cytomegalovirus exposure and HLA in healthy donors. PCR primers comprised 60 Vbeta and 13 Jbeta primers. Here immunoSEQ multiplex PCR was the method, and the copy in TCRdb shows in-frame clones only, minus some. Of 100,000 to 150,000 clones detected, approximately 84% appear once; the ten largest clones hold more than 3%. The sequenced material came from PBMCs. Receptors were obtained from a man aged 18 to 29 in good health and CMV-seropositive.

CDR3 in DNA: TGTGCCAGTAGTGTCGCCGGGACAGGGGTCTACGAGCAGTACTTC. It is translated as CASSVAGTGVYEQYF. The chain uses TRBV19 and TRBJ2-7; TRBD1 matches 10 bases. The J segment lost 3 bases and the V segment lost 5 bases, leaving 7 bases of the junction unmatched. There are 15 residues in the CDR3. Germline loops: CDR1 LNHDA, CDR2 SQIVND (reference sequence).

V usage is TRBV6-1 and J usage is TRBJ2-7; D possibly corresponds to TRBD1 (6 bases). V shed 8 bases and J shed 2 bases, with 10 bases lying between them. The germline CDR1 and CDR2 sequences are MNHNS and SASEGT. The CDR3 is made up of 12 amino acids. The CDR3 is CASGGVTYEQYF. The CDR3 DNA is TGTGCCAGCGGGGGCGTTACCTACGAGCAGTACTTC.

This clone was seen more than once but under ten times. The CDR3 nucleotides read TGTGCCAGCAGCGTAGGTGGGACTCACACTGAAGCTTTCTTT. Translated, it gives CASSVGGTHTEAFF. V and J are TRBV9 and TRBJ1-1; possible D gene TRBD1, 5 bases. This CDR3 comprises 14 residues. Germline V gene sequence: CDR1 SGDLS, CDR2 YYNGEE. Deletions cut 0 bases from V and 3 bases from J, with 9 bases between.

The chain combines TRBV7-9 with TRBJ2-1, with 8 bases fitting TRBD1. The germline V gene encodes CDR1 SEHNR and CDR2 FQNEAQ (reference sequence). V trimming: 5 bases; J trimming: 6 bases; junction bases outside the gene matches: 9. The CDR3 is made up of 15 amino acids. CDR3 loop: CASSIYRGSINEQFF. As DNA, the CDR3 is TGTGCCAGCAGCATTTACAGGGGGTCTATCAATGAGCAGTTCTTC.

The chain combines TRBV2 with TRBJ2-3, with 15 bases that match TRBD2. The CDR3 sequence is 17 residues long. Germline assignment: CDR1 SNHLY and CDR2 FYNNEI. The V gene end was trimmed by 8 bases and the J gene end by 5 bases; junction bases not matched to a gene: 11. The CDR3 reads CASLGLAGGLSGDTQYF. CDR3 sequence (DNA): TGTGCCAGCCTGGGACTAGCGGGAGGCCTCAGCGGAGATACGCAGTATTTT.

The V and J genes are TRBV27 and TRBJ1-6; 9 nucleotides agree with TRBD1. Trimming cost V 0 bases and J 7 bases; bases outside gene matches: 1. The CDR3 extends over 15 amino acids. Germline lookup yields CDR1 MNHEY and CDR2 SMNVEV (reference sequence). The CDR3 spells CASSLSGTGNSPLHF. The CDR3 bases are TGTGCCAGCAGTTTATCTGGGACAGGGAATTCACCCCTCCACTTT.

The chain combines TRBV18 with TRBJ1-6; D is perhaps TRBD1 (5 bases). CDR3 size: 16 residues. CDR1 and CDR2 from the germline V gene are KGHSH and LQKENI. V dropped 2 bases and J dropped 7 bases, with 15 bases sitting between them. The CDR3 region is CASSPNQGRENSPLHF. Written as DNA, the CDR3 is TGTGCCAGCTCACCAAACCAGGGTCGTGAAAATTCACCCCTCCACTTT.

The chain combines TRBV9 with TRBJ1-2, with D maybe TRBD1 (6 bases). Germline V gives CDR1 SGDLS, CDR2 YYNGEE. Between the trimmed V and J ends, which lost 1 base and 13 bases, there was a span of 8 bases. This CDR3 contains 10 residues. CDR3 nucleotides: TGTGCCAGCAGCGTAAAGGGGGTCACCTTC. Its protein is CASSVKGVTF.

This chain connects TRBV12-5 to TRBJ2-7, with 9 positions matching TRBD2. With 1 base clipped from V and 0 bases from J, the junction kept 7 bases outside the gene matches. CDR1 LGHNT and CDR2 FRNRAP come from the germline V gene. The length of the CDR3 is 17 residues. In DNA, the CDR3 is TGTGCTAGTGGTTTGGGTCAGCTTAGCGGGGGCTCCTACGAGCAGTACTTC. Amino acid sequence: CASGLGQLSGGSYEQYF.

The chain combines TRBV5-1 with TRBJ2-3, with 9 bases aligning to TRBD2. The ends lost 4 bases at V and 1 base at J; junction bases unmatched: 4. Germline V gives CDR1 SGHRS, CDR2 YFSETQ. CDR3 length equals 15 residues. The CDR3 DNA reads TGCGCCAGCAGCGGATCTAGCGGGGGCACAGATACGCAGTATTTT. Its translation: CASSGSSGGTDTQYF.

This clone was counted only a few times. Other DNA sequences within the sample encode an identical CDR3. The chain uses TRBV7-2 and TRBJ2-3; possible D gene TRBD2, 5 bases. V lost 0 bases and J 0 bases, leaving 7 bases between the germline ends. The germline V gene encodes CDR1 SGHTA and CDR2 FQGNSA. The CDR3 is 15 residues long. CDR3 sequence (DNA): TGTGCCAGCAGCTTAGCGGGAGATAGCACAGATACGCAGTATTTT. Amino acids: CASSLAGDSTDTQYF. The variable domain in full, completed from reference TRBV7-2 and TRBJ2-3, reads GAGVSQSPSNKVTEKGKDVELRCDPISGHTALYWYRQSLGQGLEFLIYFQGNSAPDKSGLPSDRFSAERTGGSVSTLTIQRTQQEDSAVYLCASSLAGDSTDTQYFGPGTRLTVL.